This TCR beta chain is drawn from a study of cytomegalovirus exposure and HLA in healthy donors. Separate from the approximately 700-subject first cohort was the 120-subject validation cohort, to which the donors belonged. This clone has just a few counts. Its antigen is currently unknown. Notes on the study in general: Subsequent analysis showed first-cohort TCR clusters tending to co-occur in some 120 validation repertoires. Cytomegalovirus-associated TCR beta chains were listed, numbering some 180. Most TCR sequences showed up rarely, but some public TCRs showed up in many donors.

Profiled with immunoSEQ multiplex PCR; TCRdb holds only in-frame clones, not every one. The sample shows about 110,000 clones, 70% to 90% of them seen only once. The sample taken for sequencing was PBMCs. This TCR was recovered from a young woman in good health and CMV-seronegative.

CDR3 residues: CASSEDMEYYGYTF. CDR3 coding DNA: TGTGCCAGCAGTGAAGACATGGAGTACTATGGCTACACCTTC. The chain carries TRBV2 and TRBJ1-2; no definite D call. The CDR3 has 14 amino acids. The V and J ends lost 1 base and 3 bases respectively, with 9 bases between them. The germline gives CDR1 SNHLY, CDR2 FYNNEI.